This TCR beta chain was captured by sequencing in a study of blood T cell repertoires in COVID-19. Across the whole study: COVID-19 samples, acute and convalescent, were from the United States, Italy and Spain. Sources were T cells, B-cell-depleted T cells, or PBMCs; the material itself was cDNA or gDNA.

In the source study's methods: Reference gene primer amplification in the assay estimated nucleated cell counts. Repertoires were generated with immunoSEQ multiplex PCR, while TCRdb's copy carries only in-frame clones and drops some. V, J and clone size derive from that table, while D and trimming were established from the DNA sequence. The sample lists 54,000 or so clones; approximately 83% were seen once. Seattle's cohort entered during active infection and was followed longitudinally. V lost 7 bases and J 4 bases, leaving 15 bases between the germline ends. CDR1 is SGHRS and CDR2 is YFSETQ in the germline V gene. The CDR3 has 14 amino acids.

Sequenced: peripheral blood. The J gene is TRBJ2-1, the V gene TRBV5-1; D remains ambiguous. The sequence came from a man older than 75 with COVID-19, enrolled during active disease. DNA for the CDR3: TGCGCCAGCCGACTCCTTCCCGCATACAATGAGCAGTTCTTC. It specifies CASRLLPAYNEQFF.